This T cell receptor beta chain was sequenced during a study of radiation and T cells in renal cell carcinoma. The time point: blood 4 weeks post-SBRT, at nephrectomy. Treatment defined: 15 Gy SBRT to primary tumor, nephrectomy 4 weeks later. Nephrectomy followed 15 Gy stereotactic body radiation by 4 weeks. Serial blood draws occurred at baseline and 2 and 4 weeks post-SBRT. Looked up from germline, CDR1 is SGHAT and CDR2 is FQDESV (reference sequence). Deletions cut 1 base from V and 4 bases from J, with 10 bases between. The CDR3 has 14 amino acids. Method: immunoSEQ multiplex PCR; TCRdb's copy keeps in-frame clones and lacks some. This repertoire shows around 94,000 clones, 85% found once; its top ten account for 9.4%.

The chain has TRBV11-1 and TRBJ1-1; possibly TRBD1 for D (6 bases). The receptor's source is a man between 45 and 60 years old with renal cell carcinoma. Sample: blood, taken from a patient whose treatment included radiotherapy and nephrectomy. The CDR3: CASSLGRGSTEAFF. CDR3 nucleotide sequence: TGTGCCAGCAGCTTAGGTAGGGGGAGCACTGAAGCTTTCTTT.